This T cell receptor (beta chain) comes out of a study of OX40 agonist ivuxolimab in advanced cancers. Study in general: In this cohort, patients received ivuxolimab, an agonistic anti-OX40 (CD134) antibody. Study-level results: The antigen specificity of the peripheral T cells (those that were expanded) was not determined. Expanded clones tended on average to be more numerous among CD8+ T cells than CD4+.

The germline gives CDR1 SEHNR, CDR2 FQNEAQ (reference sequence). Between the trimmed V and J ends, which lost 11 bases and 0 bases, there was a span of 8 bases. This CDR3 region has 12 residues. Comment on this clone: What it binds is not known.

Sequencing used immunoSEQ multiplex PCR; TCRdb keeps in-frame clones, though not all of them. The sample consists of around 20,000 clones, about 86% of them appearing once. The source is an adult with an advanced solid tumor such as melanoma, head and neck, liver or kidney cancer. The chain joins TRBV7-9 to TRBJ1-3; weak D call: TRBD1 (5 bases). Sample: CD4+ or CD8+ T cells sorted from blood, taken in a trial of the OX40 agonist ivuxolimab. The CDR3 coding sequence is TGTGCCGTGGGGCGCTCTGGAAACACCATATATTTT. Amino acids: CAVGRSGNTIYF.